A single sample gave rise to the 28 T cell receptor beta chains below, sequenced in a study of cytomegalovirus exposure and HLA in healthy donors. It was with 60 Vbeta and 13 Jbeta primers that the PCR ran. Clones were read by immunoSEQ multiplex PCR, and TCRdb kept only the in-frame ones, dropping some. The table includes 100,000 to 150,000 clones, 80% to 85% detected once. The sequenced sample was PBMCs. These TCRs come from a woman aged 25-40 years in good health and CMV-seronegative.

J is TRBJ1-2 and V is TRBV5-4, with D uncertain. The ends were cut back, 0 bases at V and 8 bases at J, with 14 bases in the middle. Germline values: CDR1 SGHNT, CDR2 YYREEE (reference sequence). The CDR3 length is 14 residues. CDR3 nucleotide sequence: TGTGCCAGCAGCTTGGGTATGAGGGAGGAGGGCTACACCTTC. It translates to CASSLGMREEGYTF.

The rearrangement links TRBV13 to TRBJ2-5, with D possibly matching TRBD2 (6 bases). With 7 bases removed from V and 1 base from J, the gap between germline ends came to 13 bases. CDR3 length equals 14 residues. The germline gives CDR1 PRHDT, CDR2 FYEKMQ (reference sequence). CDR3 region: CASTHPGLQETQYF. The CDR3 nucleotides read TGTGCCAGCACCCACCCGGGACTCCAAGAGACCCAGTACTTC.

The chain couples TRBV25-1 to TRBJ2-7, with a tentative D call TRBD1 (7 bases). Germline V lookup: CDR1 MGHDK, CDR2 SYGVNS. Between the trimmed V and J ends, which lost 5 bases and 0 bases, there was a span of 14 bases. CDR3 length: 15 amino acids. The CDR3 nucleotides are TGTGCCAGCAGTCCCGCGGGGACAGCCTCCTACGAGCAGTACTTC. Translation gives CASSPAGTASYEQYF.

The genes are TRBV11-2 and TRBJ1-3; a weak D match, TRBD1 (6 bases). Trimming took 1 base from V and 4 from J, leaving 11 bases between them. This CDR3 comprises 15 residues. CDR1 and CDR2 from the germline V gene are SGHAT and FQNNGV. CDR3 sequence reads: CASSLVGGQGNTIYF. CDR3 bases: TGTGCCAGCAGCTTAGTCGGGGGGCAGGGAAACACCATATATTTT.

This chain uses TRBV2 with TRBJ2-7, with 7 bases lining up with TRBD2. The V segment lost 4 bases and the J segment 5 bases; nucleotides outside the gene matches: 5. CDR3 length equals 13 residues. CDR1 SNHLY and CDR2 FYNNEI come from the germline V gene. CDR3 sequence reads: CASSAREAHEQYF. DNA for the CDR3: TGTGCCAGCAGTGCCCGGGAGGCCCACGAGCAGTACTTC.

The chain carries TRBV19 and TRBJ1-3; D not resolved. The CDR3 extends over 15 amino acids. The germline CDR1 and CDR2 sequences are LNHDA and SQIVND (reference sequence). The V and J ends lost 2 bases and 0 bases respectively, with 8 bases between them. The CDR3 bases are TGTGCCAGTAGTATAATAGGAGTCTCTGGAAACACCATATATTTT. Protein sequence: CASSIIGVSGNTIYF.

The chain recombines TRBV27 with TRBJ2-7; 10 bases agree with TRBD1. The V segment lost 4 bases and the J segment 1 base; nucleotides outside the gene matches: 4. The CDR3 contains 15 residues. Germline loops: CDR1 MNHEY, CDR2 SMNVEV (reference sequence). Here the CDR3 reads CASSSGTGASYEQYF. The DNA of the CDR3 is TGTGCCAGCAGTTCAGGGACAGGGGCATCCTACGAGCAGTACTTC.

The V and J genes are TRBV11-3 and TRBJ2-1; the match to TRBD2 covers 8 bases. The CDR3 runs 13 residues. CDR1 and CDR2 from the germline V gene are SGHNT and YENEEA. V shed 1 base, J shed 8 bases, and the junction held 1 base outside the gene matches. The CDR3: CASSLGTSHEQFF. In nucleotides, the CDR3 is TGTGCCAGCAGCTTAGGGACTAGCCATGAGCAGTTCTTC.

The chain carries TRBV18 and TRBJ2-7, with D tentatively TRBD2 (6 bases). CDR1 is KGHSH and CDR2 is LQKENI in the germline V gene. The CDR3 extends over 15 amino acids. V lost 2 bases and J 2 bases, leaving 13 bases between the germline ends. The CDR3 sequence is CASSPSRGNPYEQYF. CDR3 sequence (DNA): TGTGCCAGCTCACCATCACGGGGGAATCCCTACGAGCAGTACTTC.

The rearrangement joins TRBV7-2 to TRBJ2-3; no firm D call. Germline V gives CDR1 SGHTA, CDR2 FQGNSA. Trimming removed 4 bases at V and 2 bases at J, with 4 bases between. CDR3 length: 12 amino acids. The CDR3 DNA is TGTGCCAGCAGCTCTTACACAGATACGCAGTATTTT. This gives the protein CASSSYTDTQYF.

The chain couples TRBV6-6 to TRBJ1-1; maybe TRBD1 (5 bases). Trimming cost V 6 bases and J 7 bases, with 12 bases left between them. This CDR3 is built from 12 residues. From germline, CDR1 is MNHNY and CDR2 SVGAGI (reference sequence). The CDR3 bases are TGTGCCAGCAGCGACAGCGGGCGTGAAGCTTTCTTT. It is translated as CASSDSGREAFF.

The chain links TRBV20-1 to TRBJ1-1, with D hard to call. The V gene's germline CDR1 is DFQATT and CDR2 SNEGSKA (reference sequence). The V end was cut by 6 bases, the J end by 1 base, with 6 bases between. The CDR3 consists of 11 residues. The CDR3 spells CSAPWNTEAFF. CDR3 sequence (DNA): TGCAGTGCCCCATGGAACACTGAAGCTTTCTTT.

This chain joins TRBV10-2 and TRBJ1-4; D is undetermined. V was shortened by 5 bases and J by 7 bases, with 11 bases between the two germline ends. The CDR3 runs 13 residues. Germline V gene sequence: CDR1 WSHSY, CDR2 SAAADI. The chain's CDR3 is CASSMPWPEKLFF. DNA of the CDR3: TGCGCCAGCAGTATGCCGTGGCCTGAAAAACTGTTTTTT.

The chain recombines TRBV28 with TRBJ2-5, with D possibly TRBD1 on 7 matching bases. CDR3 length: 13 amino acids. CDR1 is MDHEN, CDR2 SYDVKM, per germline. Trimming stripped 1 base from V and 5 bases from J, with 8 bases between. The DNA for the CDR3 is TGTGCCAGCAGTTTATCAGGGGGGGAGACCCAGTACTTC. Its translation: CASSLSGGETQYF.

The chain employs TRBV10-3 and TRBJ1-1, with D possibly being TRBD1 (5 bases). The ends were cut back, 7 bases at V and 3 bases at J, with 18 bases in the middle. Germline V gene data show CDR1 as ENHRY and CDR2 as SYGVKD. The CDR3 sequence is 15 residues long. The chain's CDR3 is CAITKSRGMDTEAFF. The CDR3 nucleotides are TGTGCCATCACGAAGAGTAGGGGTATGGACACTGAAGCTTTCTTT.

J is TRBJ1-6 and V is TRBV6-1; D is unclear. Between the trimmed V and J ends, which lost 8 bases and 0 bases, there was a span of 8 bases. CDR1 and CDR2 from the germline V gene are MNHNS and SASEGT. The CDR3 runs 14 residues. The CDR3 region is CASGESSYNSPLHF. As DNA, the CDR3 is TGTGCCAGCGGAGAGAGCTCCTATAATTCACCCCTCCACTTT.

This rearrangement joins TRBV18 to TRBJ2-5, with D possibly being TRBD1 (5 bases). Germline loops: CDR1 KGHSH, CDR2 LQKENI. V lost 3 bases and J 2 bases, leaving 13 bases between the germline ends. This CDR3 contains 15 residues. As DNA, the CDR3 is TGTGCCAGCTCACCTAGACAGCTGGTTCAAGAGACCCAGTACTTC. It yields the protein CASSPRQLVQETQYF.

V is TRBV13 and J is TRBJ1-1; a weak D match, TRBD1 (6 bases). Trimming shortened V by 4 bases and J by 2 bases, and 17 bases separated the two germline ends. This CDR3 is 16 amino acids long. The germline V gene encodes CDR1 PRHDT and CDR2 FYEKMQ (reference sequence). In DNA, the CDR3 is TGTGCCAGCAGCTCCCGACAGGTCCCCCCAAACACTGAAGCTTTCTTT. As protein: CASSSRQVPPNTEAFF.

V usage is TRBV5-8 and J usage is TRBJ1-5; D may be TRBD1 (6 bases). V dropped 6 bases and J dropped 7 bases, with 14 bases sitting between them. Per the germline V gene, CDR1 is SGHTS and CDR2 is YDEGEE. The CDR3 sequence is 13 residues long. Here the CDR3 reads CASTPPQGQPQHF. CDR3 sequence (DNA): TGTGCCAGCACCCCCCCGCAGGGGCAGCCCCAGCATTTT.

The V and J genes are TRBV9 and TRBJ2-6; D gene ambiguous. V lost 4 bases, J lost 3 bases, and 5 bases lay in between. The CDR3 spans 13 residues. Germline V gene lookup returns CDR1 SGDLS and CDR2 YYNGEE. CDR3 in DNA: TGTGCCAGCAGCCCGGGTGGGGCCAACGTCCTGACTTTC. This sequence encodes CASSPGGANVLTF.

V and J are TRBV5-6 and TRBJ2-7; 8 nucleotides agree with TRBD1. Germline CDR1 SGHDT, CDR2 YYEEEE. CDR3 length: 12 residues. V shed 5 bases and J 6 bases; nucleotides not matched to a gene: 4. The CDR3 loop is CASSRDRREQYF. In DNA form, the CDR3 reads TGTGCCAGCAGTCGGGACAGGCGCGAGCAGTACTTC.

This chain joins TRBV4-2 and TRBJ2-2; D might be TRBD2 (7 bases). The V gene lost 0 bases and the J gene lost 6 bases, with 11 bases spanning the gap. This CDR3 spans 15 amino acids. CDR1 is LGHNA and CDR2 is YNFKEQ in the germline V gene. In DNA, the CDR3 is TGTGCCAGCAGCCAAGAAGGGGGGGCCGCCGGGGAGCTGTTTTTT. This codes for CASSQEGGAAGELFF.

V gene TRBV10-3 combines with J gene TRBJ2-3, with 8 positions matching TRBD2. Germline loops: CDR1 ENHRY, CDR2 SYGVKD. This CDR3 has 14 amino acids. V lost 5 bases and J lost 3; bases outside the gene matches: 4. The CDR3 loop reads CAISRGGGTDTQYF. The CDR3 DNA follows: TGTGCCATCAGTCGGGGGGGCGGAACAGATACGCAGTATTTT.

This chain joins TRBV19 and TRBJ1-3, with D perhaps matching TRBD1 (5 bases). The germline CDR1 and CDR2 sequences are LNHDA and SQIVND (reference sequence). V was cut by 9 bases and J by 0 bases, with 9 bases left in between. The length of the CDR3 is 13 residues. The CDR3 nucleotides read TGTGCCAGCAGGGCCTTCTCTGGAAACACCATATATTTT. This codes for CASRAFSGNTIYF.

The V call is TRBV5-1, the J call TRBJ2-7; 7 bases match TRBD2. The V gene's germline CDR1 is SGHRS and CDR2 YFSETQ. The V gene end was trimmed by 4 bases and the J gene end by 3 bases; junction bases not matched to a gene: 13. CDR3 length: 16 residues. The CDR3 here is CASSRGRAGDHYEQYF. CDR3 DNA sequence: TGCGCCAGCAGCCGGGGTAGGGCGGGAGACCACTACGAGCAGTACTTC.

The V call is TRBV6-6, the J call TRBJ2-2; 10 bases are shared with TRBD2. The CDR3 has 15 residues. Trimming removed 10 bases from V and 4 bases from J; junction bases left unmatched: 9. Germline CDR1 reads MNHNY; CDR2 reads SVGAGI (reference sequence). CDR3 residues: CATKELAGSTGELFF. CDR3 in DNA: TGTGCCACCAAAGAACTAGCGGGGTCCACCGGGGAGCTGTTTTTT.

This clone has only a few counts. The chain combines TRBV18 with TRBJ1-1, with D hard to call. Between the trimmed V and J ends, which lost 0 bases and 4 bases, there was a span of 9 bases. Germline V gene sequence: CDR1 KGHSH, CDR2 LQKENI. The CDR3 has 14 residues. The CDR3 region has the DNA TGTGCCAGCTCACCACCGGCGGTGAGCACTGAAGCTTTCTTT. Residues: CASSPPAVSTEAFF. Based on the CDR3 plus reference TRBV18 and TRBJ1-1, the full variable domain is NAGVMQNPRHLVRRRGQEARLRCSPMKGHSHVYWYRQLPEEGLKFMVYLQKENIIDESGMPKERFSAEFPKEGPSILRIQQVVRGDSAAYFCASSPPAVSTEAFFGQGTRLTVV.

This clone has a single count. In nucleotides, the CDR3 is TGTGCCAGCCCCCTTTGGGGACTAGTTTTTCTTTATCTGTACTTC. This gives the protein CASPLWGLVFLYLYF. The V and J genes are TRBV6-7 and TRBJ2-7, with 8 bases lining up with TRBD2. TRBV6-7 is an open reading frame whose function is uncertain. CDR3 length equals 15 residues. The V and J ends lost 8 bases and 12 bases, in that order; junction bases with no gene match: 21.